Listed here are 18 T cell receptor beta chains from one sample, sequenced in a study of Graves' ophthalmopathy and Graves' hyperthyroidism. Researchers took RNA transcripts and amplified TCR beta CDR3 regions from them. HTBI primers were used in a first-round RT-PCR, which preceded a second-round multiplex PCR. TCRdb reanalysed the multiplex PCR reads using MiXCR and keeps one entry per CDR3 protein. The sample records around 340,000 distinct CDR3 sequences, roughly a sixth being singletons. Sequenced material: peripheral blood. The receptor source for this set is an adult man with Graves' ophthalmopathy.

This clonotype has ten or more counts. This sequence joins TRBV9 and TRBJ2-5; D perhaps matches TRBD2 (6 bases). The CDR3 has 14 residues. In germline, CDR1 is SGDLS, CDR2 YYNGEE. Trimming shortened V by 0 bases and J by 7 bases, and 13 bases separated the two germline ends. The CDR3 region has the DNA TGTGCCAGCAGCGTAGAGGTGGGGGGAGGGACCCAGTACTTC. As protein: CASSVEVGGGTQYF.

The sample holds many counts of this clonotype. Sequence at one end of the junction differs from germline and may be a read error. CDR3 in amino acids: CASSLGTGTQETQYF. The CDR3, as DNA: TGTGCCAGCAGCTTAGGGACCGGGACGCAAGAGACCCAGTACTTC. The rearrangement uses TRBV12-3 or TRBV12-4 and TRBJ2-5, with D possibly being TRBD1 or TRBD2 (5 bases each). There are 15 residues in the CDR3.

This clonotype was seen at least ten times. The genes are TRBV18 and TRBJ2-2; TRBD1 might be the D (6 bases). Trimming took 1 base from V and 3 from J, leaving 6 bases between them. CDR1 is KGHSH, CDR2 LQKENI, per germline. The CDR3 is made up of 14 amino acids. CDR3 residues: CASSPRTDTGELFF. The CDR3 nucleotides read TGTGCCAGCTCACCACGGACAGACACCGGGGAGCTGTTTTTT.

This clonotype was seen at least ten times. The rearrangement links TRBV29-1 to TRBJ2-5; 7 nucleotides match TRBD1. Germline assignment: CDR1 SQVTM and CDR2 ANQGSEA. The trim removed 7 bases at V and 4 bases at J, leaving 3 bases unmatched. The CDR3 is 11 amino acids. CDR3 DNA: TGCAGCGCCGGGACAGTAGAGACCCAGTACTTC. This sequence encodes CSAGTVETQYF.

This chain joins TRBV19 and TRBJ2-2; D gene uncertain. The CDR3 runs 14 residues. Trimming removed 1 base at V and 5 bases at J, with 8 bases between. CDR1 is LNHDA and CDR2 is SQIVND in the germline V gene (reference sequence). The CDR3 is CASSIGPGTGELFF. The CDR3 region has the DNA TGTGCCAGTAGTATAGGTCCGGGTACCGGGGAGCTGTTTTTT.

This clonotype was recorded at least ten times. The rearrangement joins TRBV30 to TRBJ2-5, with D maybe TRBD2 (7 bases). The germline V and J ends were trimmed by 2 bases and 0 bases, with 16 bases remaining between them. The CDR3 totals 16 residues. Germline CDR1 reads GTSNPN; CDR2 reads SVGIG (reference sequence). The chain's CDR3 is CAWSTGGQPYQETQYF. Written as DNA, the CDR3 is TGTGCCTGGAGTACGGGGGGACAACCGTACCAAGAGACCCAGTACTTC.

This clonotype was found many times. The chain is built from TRBV2 and TRBJ1-2; D ambiguous. The CDR3 totals 12 residues. Germline CDR1 and CDR2: SNHLY and FYNNEI. Between the trimmed V and J ends, which lost 2 bases and 8 bases, there was a span of 9 bases. The CDR3 is CASSESALGYTF. CDR3 nucleotides: TGTGCCAGCAGTGAATCCGCTCTAGGCTACACCTTC.

This clonotype showed up many times. This chain connects TRBV6-4 to TRBJ1-3, with 12 positions matching TRBD1. The V gene end was trimmed by 6 bases and the J gene end by 2 bases; junction bases not matched to a gene: 8. Germline CDR1 and CDR2: MRHNA and SNTAGT. This CDR3 has 17 residues. DNA of the CDR3: TGTGCCAGCAGCCGGCAGGGACAGGGGGCTGCTGGAAACACCATATATTTT. It is translated as CASSRQGQGAAGNTIYF.

This clonotype was found many times. This sequence joins TRBV11-2 and TRBJ2-7, with TRBD2 matching over 10 bases. V dropped 3 bases and J dropped 2; count of bases not matched to a gene: 7. The length of the CDR3 is 16 residues. The germline V gene encodes CDR1 SGHAT and CDR2 FQNNGV. The CDR3, as DNA: TGTGCCAGCAGCTTTTCTAGCGGGGGTATGACCTACGAGCAGTACTTC. Its protein is CASSFSSGGMTYEQYF.

This clonotype was counted ten times or more. V usage is TRBV7-9 and J usage is TRBJ2-1; D possibly uses TRBD1 or TRBD2 (6 bases each). Germline V lookup: CDR1 SEHNR, CDR2 FQNEAQ (reference sequence). The CDR3 is 14 residues long. V lost 4 bases and J 9 bases, leaving 16 bases between the germline ends. DNA for the CDR3: TGTGCCAGCAGCTCCGGGGGTAGGGGGGTTGAGCAGTTCTTC. Protein: CASSSGGRGVEQFF. The full variable domain, with the rest looked up from reference TRBV7-9 and TRBJ2-1, is DTGVSQNPRHKITKRGQNVTFRCDPISEHNRLYWYRQTLGQGPEFLTYFQNEAQLEKSRLLSDRFSAERPKGSFSTLEIQRTEQGDSAMYLCASSSGGRGVEQFFGPGTRLTVL.

This clonotype was recorded many times. The rearrangement links TRBV13 to TRBJ1-1, with D perhaps TRBD1 (5 bases). Germline V gene lookup returns CDR1 PRHDT and CDR2 FYEKMQ (reference sequence). Trimming pared 3 bases from V and 7 bases from J, leaving 12 bases between. There are 13 residues in the CDR3. The CDR3 protein is CASSLGELGEAFF. The CDR3 DNA reads TGTGCCAGCAGCTTGGGGGAACTCGGTGAAGCTTTCTTT.

This clonotype was seen many times. The CDR3 reads CASTPDGGPTGELFF. Here the CDR3 DNA reads TGTGCCAGCACCCCCGATGGGGGTCCCACCGGGGAGCTGTTTTTT. The rearrangement joins TRBV2 to TRBJ2-2, with D tentatively TRBD1 or TRBD2 (5 bases each). Germline CDR1 SNHLY, CDR2 FYNNEI. The ends were cut back, 7 bases at V and 4 bases at J, with 16 bases in the middle. The CDR3 is 15 amino acids.

This clonotype has more than one count but fewer than ten. The chain has TRBV9 and TRBJ2-2; D perhaps matches TRBD1 (5 bases). Germline V gene lookup returns CDR1 SGDLS and CDR2 YYNGEE. The ends were cut back, 3 bases at V and 3 bases at J, with 9 bases in the middle. This CDR3 has 14 amino acids. In DNA, the CDR3 is TGTGCCAGCAGCGGCAGGGTGGACACCGGGGAGCTGTTTTTT. Amino acids: CASSGRVDTGELFF. Supplemented by reference TRBV9 and TRBJ2-2, the full variable domain reads DSGVTQTPKHLITATGQRVTLRCSPRSGDLSVYWYQQSLDQGLQFLIQYYNGEERAKGNILERFSAQQFPDLHSELNLSSLELGDSALYFCASSGRVDTGELFFGEGSRLTVL.

The genes are TRBV6-1 and TRBJ2-5; possibly TRBD1 or TRBD2 for D (5 bases each). Trimming stripped 10 bases from V and 1 base from J, with 13 bases between. The germline gives CDR1 MNHNS, CDR2 SASEGT. The CDR3 runs 13 residues. This chain's CDR3 is CATKSGTQETQYF. CDR3 nucleotides: TGTGCCACGAAATCCGGGACCCAAGAGACCCAGTACTTC.

This clonotype has ten or more counts. As the CDR3 is not closed by the conserved phenylalanine or tryptophan, this likely results from a read error. The gene calls are TRBV5-1 and TRBJ1-1; D is possibly TRBD1 (5 bases). The ends were cut back, 3 bases at V and 0 bases at J, with 12 bases in the middle. CDR1 and CDR2 from the germline V gene are SGHRS and YFSETQ. The CDR3 is 15 amino acids. The CDR3 region has the DNA TGCGCCAGCAGCTCAGCAGGGCTGATGAACACTGAAGCTTTCCTT. Translated: CASSSAGLMNTEAFL.

This clonotype has at least ten counts. The V gene is TRBV11-1, the J gene TRBJ1-2; a possible D gene is TRBD1 (6 bases). This CDR3 is 16 amino acids long. Germline assignment: CDR1 SGHAT and CDR2 FQDESV (reference sequence). V was pared by 0 bases and J by 1 base, with 12 bases between. The CDR3 protein is CASSLAGTQNNYGYTF. CDR3 DNA: TGTGCCAGCAGCTTAGCCGGGACACAGAATAACTATGGCTACACCTTC.

This clonotype was observed a handful of times. Possible read error: a much larger clone is one base away. The CDR3 bases are TGCGCCATCTCACCGAGGGCCTCCTCTGGGGCCAACGTCCTGACTTTC. It yields the protein CAISPRASSGANVLTF. This chain connects TRBV5-1 to TRBJ2-6; D may be TRBD2 (5 bases). The CDR3 is 16 amino acids. Germline CDR1 SGHRS, CDR2 YFSETQ. The V end was cut by 9 bases, the J end by 0 bases, with 16 bases between.

This clonotype was recorded many times. V usage is TRBV10-3 and J usage is TRBJ1-5; weak D call: TRBD1 (6 bases). Germline V gives CDR1 ENHRY, CDR2 SYGVKD. The CDR3 has 16 amino acids. Trimming removed 4 bases from V and 5 bases from J, with 18 bases in between. Here the CDR3 reads CAISAIGAGEDQPQHF. The CDR3 coding sequence is TGTGCCATCAGTGCAATAGGGGCAGGGGAGGATCAGCCCCAGCATTTT.